This T cell receptor (beta chain) is drawn from a study of shared clonotypes between healthy human individuals. Study at large: Donors consisted of two women and a few men between 18 and 49.

The table came from immunoSEQ multiplex PCR; TCRdb's copy has only in-frame clones and leaves some out. The table shows under 2,500,000 clones, with more than 90% occurring only once. The CDR3 runs 13 residues. The donor cohort consisted entirely of Caucasian adults residing in Nashville, Tennessee. This clone appeared a single time. This sequence was found in a man between 18 and 29 years old in good health. The specimen was naive CD4+ T cells sorted from blood. Subset here: CD45RA+ positively selected. The chain joins TRBV1 to TRBJ2-3; the table's D call of TRBD2 was not tested on the DNA. TRBV1 is noted as a pseudogene. CDR3 sequence (DNA): TGCACTACGGGACTAGCCGACACAGATACGCAGTATTTT. Its translation: CTTGLADTDTQYF.